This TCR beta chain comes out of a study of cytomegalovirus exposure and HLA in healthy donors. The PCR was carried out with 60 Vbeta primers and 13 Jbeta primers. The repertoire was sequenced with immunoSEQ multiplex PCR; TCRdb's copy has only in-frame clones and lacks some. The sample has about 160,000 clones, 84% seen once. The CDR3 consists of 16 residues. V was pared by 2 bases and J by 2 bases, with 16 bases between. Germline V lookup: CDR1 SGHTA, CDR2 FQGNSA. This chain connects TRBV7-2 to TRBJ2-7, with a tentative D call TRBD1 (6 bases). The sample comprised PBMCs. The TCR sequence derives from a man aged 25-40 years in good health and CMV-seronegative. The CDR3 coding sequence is TGTGCCAGCAGCTTAAGAGCAGGAGAGGGGGCCTACGAGCAGTACTTC. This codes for CASSLRAGEGAYEQYF.